This TCR beta chain was recorded in a study of T cell repertoires in cytomegalovirus infection (dated by TCRdb to between 2017 and 2020). For the study in its entirety: Because public TCR beta signatures pointed to carriage of CMV infection together with the matching HLA type, the HLA type of each donor mattered for the analysis.

Note on this clonotype: Its recognized antigen is unknown. The input lacks base qualities; no much larger clone sits a single base away.

Sequencer: Illumina HiSeq 1500. In-frame beta chains were kept once TCRdb had trimmed the public reads at Q25 with fastp and called clones with MiXCR. Each record represents a unique CDR3 protein, reported with the most common genes and DNA among its rows. A total of approximately 750,000 distinct CDR3 sequences appear in this sample, roughly a third of them only once. The ten largest clones add up to under 3.5% of the sample. The CDR3 has 15 amino acids, counting the end cysteine and phenylalanine. Only CDR3 DNA is held: 45 bases, read in frame from base 1. CDR1 and CDR2, per the germline V gene, are MDHEN and SYDVKM. Trimming costs V 3 bases and J 1 base, and their ends lie 10 bases apart. Results the study describes overall, beyond this receptor: In both this cohort and an independent cohort of 350 to 400 donors, the cumulative frequency of public TCR beta family members distinguished carriers of CMV infection plus the relevant HLA type. The ex vivo response was dominated by HLA-C-restricted CMV-specific TCR beta clonotypes, which also provided the single most frequent clonotype in two of eight donors.

Sequencing was performed on PBMCs. This sequence was found in a human donor in good health (CMV status not recorded). Some clones in this sample may be carry-over from other donors' samples. This chain is built from TRBV28 and TRBJ1-5; the D gene identity is not certain. The CDR3 in this case is CASSFRQMSNQPQHF. The nucleotides are TGTGCCAGCAGTTTTCGGCAGATGAGCAATCAGCCCCAGCATTTT.